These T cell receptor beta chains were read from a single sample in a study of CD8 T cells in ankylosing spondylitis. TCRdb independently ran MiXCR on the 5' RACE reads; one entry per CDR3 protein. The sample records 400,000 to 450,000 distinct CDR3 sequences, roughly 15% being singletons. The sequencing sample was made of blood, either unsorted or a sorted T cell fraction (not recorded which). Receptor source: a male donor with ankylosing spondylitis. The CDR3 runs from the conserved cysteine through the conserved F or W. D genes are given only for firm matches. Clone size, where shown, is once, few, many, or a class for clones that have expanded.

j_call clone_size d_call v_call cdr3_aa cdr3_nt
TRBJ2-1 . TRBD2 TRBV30 CARRGLVEDEQFF TGTGCTCGAAGGGGACTAGTAGAGGATGAGCAGTTCTTC
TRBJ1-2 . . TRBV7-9 CASSLQGGSGYTF TGTGCCAGCAGCTTACAGGGAGGGAGTGGCTACACCTTC
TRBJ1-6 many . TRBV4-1 CASSQVILRGTNSPLHF TGCGCCAGCAGCCAAGTGATACTCCGGGGAACAAATTCACCCCTCCACTTT
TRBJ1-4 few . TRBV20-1 CSARAPGVGEKLFF TGCAGTGCTAGAGCCCCAGGGGTAGGGGAAAAACTGTTTTTT
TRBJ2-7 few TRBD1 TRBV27 CASKGQGQPYEQYF TGTGCCAGCAAGGGACAGGGCCAGCCCTACGAGCAGTACTTC
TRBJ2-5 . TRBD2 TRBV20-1 CSAPGQFTPGGETQYF TGCAGTGCTCCGGGGCAGTTCACCCCCGGGGGGGAGACCCAGTACTTC
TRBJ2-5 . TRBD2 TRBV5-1 CASRLAGVETQYF TGCGCCAGCAGGCTAGCGGGAGTTGAGACCCAGTACTTC
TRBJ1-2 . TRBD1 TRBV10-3 CAISDQGQRGYGYTF TGTGCCATCAGTGACCAGGGACAGAGGGGGTATGGCTACACCTTC
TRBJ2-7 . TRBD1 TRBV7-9 CASSPQGQGGLNEQYF TGTGCCAGCAGCCCACAAGGACAGGGAGGATTGAACGAGCAGTACTTC
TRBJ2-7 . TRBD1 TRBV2 CASNSGQGVHEQYF TGTGCCAGCAACTCGGGACAGGGGGTCCACGAGCAGTACTTC
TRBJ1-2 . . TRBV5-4 CASSLGLALQEGYTF TGTGCCAGCAGCTTGGGCTTGGCTCTCCAGGAAGGCTACACCTTC
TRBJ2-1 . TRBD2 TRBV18 CASSPTSGKHNEQFF TGTGCCAGCTCACCGACTAGCGGGAAACATAATGAGCAGTTCTTC
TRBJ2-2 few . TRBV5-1 CASSSPSNTGELFF TGCGCCAGCAGCTCCCCCTCCAACACCGGGGAGCTGTTTTTT
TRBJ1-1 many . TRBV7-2 CASSLRRTNTEAFF TGTGCCAGCAGCTTAAGACGGACGAACACTGAAGCTTTCTTT
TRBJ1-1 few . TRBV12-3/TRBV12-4 CASSPYTGQNTEAFF TGTGCCAGCAGCCCCTACACGGGACAGAACACTGAAGCTTTCTTT
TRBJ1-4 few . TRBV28 CASRGVPGGGGNEKLFF TGTGCCAGCAGGGGCGTCCCTGGCGGTGGTGGCAATGAAAAACTGTTTTTT
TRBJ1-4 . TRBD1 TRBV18 CASSPPGGDRGEKLFF TGTGCCAGCTCACCACCTGGCGGAGACAGGGGTGAAAAACTGTTTTTT